The rows below give T cell receptor beta chains drawn from one sample of a study of T cell repertoires in cytomegalovirus infection. TCRdb independently ran MiXCR on the reads; one entry per CDR3 protein. The table records more than 150,000 distinct CDR3 sequences, approximately 19% of them present only once. The sample consisted of PBMCs. These receptors were taken from a human donor in good health (CMV status not recorded). Some clones in this sample may be carry-over from other donors' samples. Both conserved end residues are part of each CDR3. The D gene is left open where the match is weak. Rows give clone size only sometimes, using once, few, many, or a class for an expanded clone.

J gene | clone size | V gene | D gene | CDR3 DNA | CDR3 protein
TRBJ2-7 | . | TRBV4-1 | . | TGCGCCAGCAGCCAAGCGTTGGGCCCAGCCTACGAGCAGTACTTC | CASSQALGPAYEQYF
TRBJ2-1 | few | TRBV6-6 | . | TGTGCCAGCAGTTCCTCGTCATCTTCGGCAACAATCAATGAGCAGTTCTTC | CASSSSSSSATINEQFF
TRBJ2-1 | . | TRBV5-5 | TRBD2 | TGTGCCAGCAGCTTGGGGACTAGCGCCAGAGACAATGAGCAGTTCTTC | CASSLGTSARDNEQFF
TRBJ2-1 | many | TRBV20-1 | TRBD2 | TGCAGTGCTAGACCGCTAGCGGGAGAGAACGGTGAGCAGTTCTTC | CSARPLAGENGEQFF
TRBJ2-1 | . | TRBV12-3/TRBV12-4 | . | TGTGCCAGCAGTTTTACCTCCAGAAACAATGAGCAGTTCTTC | CASSFTSRNNEQFF
TRBJ1-1 | . | TRBV6-6 | . | TGTGCCAGCAGTTACTCAACGGCCCTGAACACTGAAGCTTTCTTT | CASSYSTALNTEAFF
TRBJ2-7 | few | TRBV30 | . | TGTGCCTGGAGTGCTGCGGACGGCAACTACGAGCAGTACTTC | CAWSAADGNYEQYF
TRBJ1-1 | few | TRBV29-1 | . | TGCAGCGCCAGACCCGGGACGAGAAGCACTGAAGCTTTCTTT | CSARPGTRSTEAFF
TRBJ1-6 | . | TRBV5-1 | . | TGCGCCAGCAGCTTGGCGACAGGACGGAATAATTCACCCCTCCACTTT | CASSLATGRNNSPLHF
TRBJ2-7 | . | TRBV7-4 | TRBD1 | TGTGCCAGCAGCCCCGAACCCGGGACAGGGGTCCACGAGCAGTACTTC | CASSPEPGTGVHEQYF
TRBJ2-1 | . | TRBV3-1 | . | TGTGCCAGCAGCCAGGGGGGTGAGCAGGAGCAGTTCTTC | CASSQGGEQEQFF
TRBJ2-7 | few | TRBV7-2 | . | TGTGCCAGCAGCAGAAACGGGGTCCACGAGCAGTACTTC | CASSRNGVHEQYF
TRBJ2-5 | . | TRBV20-1 | TRBD2 | TGCAGTGCTAGTTATCAATGGGCGGGGGGGAATCAAGAGACCCAGTACTTC | CSASYQWAGGNQETQYF
TRBJ1-1 | . | TRBV6-6 | TRBD1 | TGTGCCATTCTTGACAGGGAGAACACTGAAGCTTTCTTT | CAILDRENTEAFF
TRBJ2-2 | . | TRBV19 | . | TGTGCCAGTAGTATAACGTTCACCGGGGAGCTGTTTTTT | CASSITFTGELFF
TRBJ1-2 | few | TRBV5-5 | TRBD1 | TGTGCCAGCAGCCTAGGGACAGCCCCGGGCTACACCTTC | CASSLGTAPGYTF